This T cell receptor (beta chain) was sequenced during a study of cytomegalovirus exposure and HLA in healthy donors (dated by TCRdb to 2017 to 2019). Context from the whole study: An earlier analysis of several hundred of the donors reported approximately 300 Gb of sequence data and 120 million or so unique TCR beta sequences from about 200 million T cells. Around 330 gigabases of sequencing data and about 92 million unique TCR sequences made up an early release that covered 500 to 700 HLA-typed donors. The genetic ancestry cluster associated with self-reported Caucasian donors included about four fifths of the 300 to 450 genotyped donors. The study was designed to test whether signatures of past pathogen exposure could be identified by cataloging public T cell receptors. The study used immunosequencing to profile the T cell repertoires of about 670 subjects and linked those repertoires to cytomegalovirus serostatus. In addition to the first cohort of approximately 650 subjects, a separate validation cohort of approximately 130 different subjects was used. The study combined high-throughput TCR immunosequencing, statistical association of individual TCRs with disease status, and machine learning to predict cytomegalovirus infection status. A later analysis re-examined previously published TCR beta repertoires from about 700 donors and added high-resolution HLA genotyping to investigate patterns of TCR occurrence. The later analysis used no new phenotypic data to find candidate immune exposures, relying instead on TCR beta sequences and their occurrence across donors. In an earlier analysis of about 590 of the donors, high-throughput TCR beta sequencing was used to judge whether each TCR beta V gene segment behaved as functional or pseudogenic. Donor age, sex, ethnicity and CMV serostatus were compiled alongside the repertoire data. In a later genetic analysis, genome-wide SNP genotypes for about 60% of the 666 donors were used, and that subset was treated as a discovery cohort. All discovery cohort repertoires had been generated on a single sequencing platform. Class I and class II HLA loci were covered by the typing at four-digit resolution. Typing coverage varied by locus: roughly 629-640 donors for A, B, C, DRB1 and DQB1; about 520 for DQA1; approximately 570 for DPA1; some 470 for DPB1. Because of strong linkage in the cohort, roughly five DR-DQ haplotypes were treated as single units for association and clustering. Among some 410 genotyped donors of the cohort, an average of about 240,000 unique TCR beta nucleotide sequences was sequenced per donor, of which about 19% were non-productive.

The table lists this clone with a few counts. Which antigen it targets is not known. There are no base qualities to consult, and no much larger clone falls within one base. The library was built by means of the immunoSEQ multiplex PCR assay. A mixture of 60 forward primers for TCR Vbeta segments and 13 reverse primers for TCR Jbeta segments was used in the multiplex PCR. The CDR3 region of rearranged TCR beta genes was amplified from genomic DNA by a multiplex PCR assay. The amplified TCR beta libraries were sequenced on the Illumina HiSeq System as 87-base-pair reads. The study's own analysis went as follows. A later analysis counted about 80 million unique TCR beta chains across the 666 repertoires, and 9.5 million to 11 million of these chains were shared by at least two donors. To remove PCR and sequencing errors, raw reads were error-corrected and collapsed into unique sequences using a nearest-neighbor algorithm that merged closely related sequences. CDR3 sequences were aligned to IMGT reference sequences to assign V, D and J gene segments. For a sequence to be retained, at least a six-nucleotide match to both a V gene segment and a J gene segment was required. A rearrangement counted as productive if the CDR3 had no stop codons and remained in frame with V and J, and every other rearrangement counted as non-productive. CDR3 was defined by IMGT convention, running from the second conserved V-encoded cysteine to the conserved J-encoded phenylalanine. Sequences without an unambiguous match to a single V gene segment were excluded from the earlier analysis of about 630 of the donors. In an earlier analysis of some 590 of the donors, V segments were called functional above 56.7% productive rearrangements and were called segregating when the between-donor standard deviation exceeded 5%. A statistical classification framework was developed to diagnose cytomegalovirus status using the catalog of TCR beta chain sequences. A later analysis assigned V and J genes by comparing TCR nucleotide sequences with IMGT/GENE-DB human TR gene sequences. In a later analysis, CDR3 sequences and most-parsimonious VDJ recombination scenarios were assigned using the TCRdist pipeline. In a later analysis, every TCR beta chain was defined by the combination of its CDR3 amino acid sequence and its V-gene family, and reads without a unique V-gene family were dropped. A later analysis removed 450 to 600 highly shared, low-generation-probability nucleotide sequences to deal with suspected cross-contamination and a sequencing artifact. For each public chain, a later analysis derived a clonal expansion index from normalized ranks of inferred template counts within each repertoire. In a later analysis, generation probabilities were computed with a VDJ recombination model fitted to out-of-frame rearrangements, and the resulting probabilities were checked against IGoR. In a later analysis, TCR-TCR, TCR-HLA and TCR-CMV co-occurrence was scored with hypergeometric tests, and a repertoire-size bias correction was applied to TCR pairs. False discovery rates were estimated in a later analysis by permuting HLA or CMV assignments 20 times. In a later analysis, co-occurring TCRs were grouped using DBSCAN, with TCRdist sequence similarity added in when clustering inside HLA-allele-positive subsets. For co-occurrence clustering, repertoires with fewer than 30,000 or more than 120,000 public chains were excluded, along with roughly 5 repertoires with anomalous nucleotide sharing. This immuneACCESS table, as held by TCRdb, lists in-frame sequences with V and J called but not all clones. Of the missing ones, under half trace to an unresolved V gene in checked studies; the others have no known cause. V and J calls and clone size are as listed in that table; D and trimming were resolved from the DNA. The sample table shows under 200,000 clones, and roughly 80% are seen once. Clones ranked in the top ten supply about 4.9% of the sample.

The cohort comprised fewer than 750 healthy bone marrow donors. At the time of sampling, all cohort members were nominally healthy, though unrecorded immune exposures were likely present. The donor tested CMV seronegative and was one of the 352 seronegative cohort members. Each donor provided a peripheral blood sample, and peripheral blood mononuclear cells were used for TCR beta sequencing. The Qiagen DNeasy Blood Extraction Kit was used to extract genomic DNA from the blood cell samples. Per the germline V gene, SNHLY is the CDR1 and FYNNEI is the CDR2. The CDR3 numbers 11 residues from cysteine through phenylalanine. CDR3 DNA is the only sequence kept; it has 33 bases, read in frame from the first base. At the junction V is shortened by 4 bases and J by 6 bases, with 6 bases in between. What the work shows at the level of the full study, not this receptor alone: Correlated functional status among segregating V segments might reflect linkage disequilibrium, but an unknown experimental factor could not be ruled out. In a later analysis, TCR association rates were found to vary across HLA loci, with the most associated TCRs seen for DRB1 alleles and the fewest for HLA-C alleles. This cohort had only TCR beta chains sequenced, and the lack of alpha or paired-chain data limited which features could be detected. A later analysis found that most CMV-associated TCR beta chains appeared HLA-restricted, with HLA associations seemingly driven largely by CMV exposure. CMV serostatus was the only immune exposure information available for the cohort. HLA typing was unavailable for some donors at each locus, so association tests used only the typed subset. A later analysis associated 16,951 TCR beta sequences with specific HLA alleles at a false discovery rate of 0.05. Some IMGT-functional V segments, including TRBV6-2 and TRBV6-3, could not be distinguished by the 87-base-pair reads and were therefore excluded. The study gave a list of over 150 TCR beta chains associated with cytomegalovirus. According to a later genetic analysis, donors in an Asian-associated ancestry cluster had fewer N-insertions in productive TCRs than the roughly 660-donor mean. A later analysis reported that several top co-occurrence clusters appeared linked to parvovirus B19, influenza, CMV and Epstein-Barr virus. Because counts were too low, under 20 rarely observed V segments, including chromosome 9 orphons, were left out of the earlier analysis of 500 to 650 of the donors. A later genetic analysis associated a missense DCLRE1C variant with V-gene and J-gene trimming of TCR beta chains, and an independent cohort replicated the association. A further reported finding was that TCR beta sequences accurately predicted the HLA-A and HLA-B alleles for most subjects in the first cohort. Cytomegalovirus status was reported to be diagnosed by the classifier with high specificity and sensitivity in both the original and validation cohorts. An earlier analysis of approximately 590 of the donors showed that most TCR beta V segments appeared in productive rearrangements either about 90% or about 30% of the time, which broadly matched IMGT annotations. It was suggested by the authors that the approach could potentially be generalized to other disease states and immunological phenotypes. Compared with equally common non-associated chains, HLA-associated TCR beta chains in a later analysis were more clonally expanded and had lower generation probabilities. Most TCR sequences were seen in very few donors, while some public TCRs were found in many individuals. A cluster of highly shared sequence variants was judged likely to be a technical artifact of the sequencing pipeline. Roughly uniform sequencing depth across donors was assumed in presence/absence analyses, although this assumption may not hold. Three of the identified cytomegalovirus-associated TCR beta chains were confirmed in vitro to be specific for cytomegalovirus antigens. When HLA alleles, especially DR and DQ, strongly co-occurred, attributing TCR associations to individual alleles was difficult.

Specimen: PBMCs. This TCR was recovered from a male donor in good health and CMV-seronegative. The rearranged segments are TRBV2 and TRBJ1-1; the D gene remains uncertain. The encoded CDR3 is CASSVYSEAFF. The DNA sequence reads TGTGCCAGCAGTGTATATTCTGAAGCTTTCTTT.